The 30 T cell receptor beta chains below were found in one sample sequenced in a study of blood T cell repertoires in COVID-19. This table comes from immunoSEQ multiplex PCR, and its TCRdb copy is limited to in-frame clones, with some not included. The sample carries some 70,000 clones, approximately 92% recorded once. Sequenced: peripheral blood. The receptors come from a human donor with active COVID-19. The donor label of this sample is uncertain.

V usage is TRBV5-4 and J usage is TRBJ2-7, with D hard to call. Trimming pared 0 bases from V and 6 bases from J, leaving 13 bases between. CDR1 is SGHNT and CDR2 is YYREEE in the germline V gene (reference sequence). The CDR3 totals 14 residues. The CDR3 reads CASSLVGRSGEQYF. The CDR3 nucleotides are TGTGCCAGCAGCTTGGTAGGTAGGTCGGGCGAGCAGTACTTC. Full variable domain (remainder filled in from reference TRBV5-4 and TRBJ2-7): ETGVTQSPTHLIKTRGQQVTLRCSSQSGHNTVSWYQQALGQGPQFIFQYYREEENGRGNFPPRFSGLQFPNYSSELNVNALELDDSALYLCASSLVGRSGEQYFGPGTRLTVT.

The chain couples TRBV5-5 to TRBJ2-1; D uncertain. The CDR3 is 12 residues long. The germline CDR1 and CDR2 sequences are SGHKS and YYEKEE (reference sequence). V lost 2 bases and J 8 bases, leaving 8 bases between the germline ends. The CDR3 sequence is CASSLELYEQFF. In nucleotides, the CDR3 is TGTGCCAGCAGCTTAGAACTTTATGAGCAGTTCTTC.

This rearrangement joins TRBV18 to TRBJ2-5; D gene ambiguous. This CDR3 spans 13 amino acids. Germline V gene lookup returns CDR1 KGHSH and CDR2 LQKENI. Trimming removed 0 bases from V and 5 bases from J, with 7 bases in between. CDR3 in amino acids: CASSPPMRETQYF. The CDR3 nucleotides read TGTGCCAGCTCACCACCGATGCGGGAGACCCAGTACTTC.

The CDR3 nucleotides read TGTGCCAGCAGCTCGACAGGGCTTGATGGCTACACCTTC. Encoded protein: CASSSTGLDGYTF. This chain joins TRBV5-4 and TRBJ1-2, with 7 positions matching TRBD1. The length of the CDR3 is 13 residues. Per the germline V gene, CDR1 is SGHNT and CDR2 is YYREEE (reference sequence). V was clipped by 3 bases and J by 6 bases; unmatched bases: 5. The whole variable domain, remainder taken from reference TRBV5-4 and TRBJ1-2, is ETGVTQSPTHLIKTRGQQVTLRCSSQSGHNTVSWYQQALGQGPQFIFQYYREEENGRGNFPPRFSGLQFPNYSSELNVNALELDDSALYLCASSSTGLDGYTFGSGTRLTVV.

This sequence joins TRBV18 and TRBJ1-3; TRBD1 is a possible D gene (6 bases). The CDR3 extends over 16 amino acids. Trimming left V 3 bases short and J 0 bases short, with 12 bases between. Germline-derived CDR1 and CDR2 are KGHSH and LQKENI. The CDR3 bases are TGTGCCAGCTCACCCGGACAGTTTTACTCTGGAAACACCATATATTTT. This translates into CASSPGQFYSGNTIYF.

This clone is a singleton in its sample. The CDR3 DNA follows: TGTGCCAGTAGTATCCTCCTTGGCATCGGGGGCACAGATACGCAGTATTTT. Protein sequence: CASSILLGIGGTDTQYF. J is TRBJ2-3 and V is TRBV19; D is possibly TRBD2 (5 bases). The germline V and J ends were trimmed by 3 bases and 1 base, with 17 bases remaining between them. The CDR3 extends over 17 amino acids. Germline CDR1 reads LNHDA; CDR2 reads SQIVND (reference sequence). The variable domain in full, completed from reference TRBV19 and TRBJ2-3, reads DGGITQSPKYLFRKEGQNVTLSCEQNLNHDAMYWYRQDPGQGLRLIYYSQIVNDFQKGDIAEGYSVSREKKESFPLTVTSAQKNPTAFYLCASSILLGIGGTDTQYFGPGTRLTVL.

The V call is TRBV2, the J call TRBJ1-4; 9 bases agree with TRBD1. The V gene end was trimmed by 2 bases and the J gene end by 10 bases; junction bases not matched to a gene: 5. Germline V gene lookup returns CDR1 SNHLY and CDR2 FYNNEI. CDR3 length: 14 residues. The CDR3 sequence: CASSERGQGGKLFF. The CDR3 coding sequence is TGTGCCAGCAGTGAACGGGGACAGGGCGGAAAACTGTTTTTT. The full variable domain, in which reference TRBV2 and TRBJ1-4 provide the parts outside the CDR3, is EPEVTQTPSHQVTQMGQEVILRCVPISNHLYFYWYRQILGQKVEFLVSFYNNEISEKSEIFDDQFSVERPDGSNFTLKIRSTKLEDSAMYFCASSERGQGGKLFFGSGTQLSVL.

This chain joins TRBV5-1 and TRBJ1-5; D is possibly TRBD1 (6 bases). Trimming stripped 4 bases from V and 6 bases from J, with 14 bases between. From germline, CDR1 is SGHRS and CDR2 YFSETQ. The CDR3 sequence is 14 residues long. The CDR3 is CASSPGTNSQPQHF. The CDR3 DNA sequence: TGCGCCAGCAGCCCCGGGACAAATAGTCAGCCCCAGCATTTT.

The chain carries TRBV11-3 and TRBJ2-3, with 8 positions matching TRBD1. The CDR3 runs 16 residues. With 3 bases clipped from V and 5 bases from J, the junction kept 10 bases outside the gene matches. CDR1 is SGHNT and CDR2 is YENEEA in the germline V gene. This chain's CDR3 is CASSFPGGNTGDTQYF. CDR3 DNA sequence: TGTGCCAGCAGCTTCCCAGGGGGCAACACAGGAGATACGCAGTATTTT.

The chain is built from TRBV19 and TRBJ2-7; 7 bases line up with TRBD2. Germline values: CDR1 LNHDA, CDR2 SQIVND (reference sequence). CDR3 length: 15 amino acids. The V gene end was trimmed by 4 bases and the J gene end by 2 bases; junction bases not matched to a gene: 8. The CDR3 here is CASSTDIGTTYEQYF. CDR3 coding DNA: TGTGCCAGTAGTACCGATATCGGGACTACCTACGAGCAGTACTTC.

The chain links TRBV5-4 to TRBJ2-1, with TRBD2 matching over 16 bases. After removal of 4 bases from V and 4 bases from J, the junction contained 5 bases not matched to a gene. The CDR3 loop spans 17 amino acids. Germline values: CDR1 SGHNT, CDR2 YYREEE (reference sequence). CDR3: CASSDGTSGRAYNEQFF. The CDR3 DNA follows: TGTGCCAGCAGCGATGGGACTAGCGGGAGGGCTTACAATGAGCAGTTCTTC.

The chain joins TRBV28 to TRBJ2-7; D is perhaps TRBD1 (6 bases). V shed 1 base and J shed 5 bases, with 12 bases lying between them. Germline CDR1 MDHEN, CDR2 SYDVKM. The CDR3 consists of 14 residues. DNA for the CDR3: TGTGCCAGCAGTTTATTCCAGGACAGCGACGAGCAGTACTTC. Its protein product is CASSLFQDSDEQYF.

The chain carries TRBV2 and TRBJ2-7; no clear D gene. CDR1 is SNHLY, CDR2 FYNNEI, per germline. The CDR3 spans 13 residues. The ends were cut back, 5 bases at V and 4 bases at J, with 12 bases in the middle. The CDR3 here is CASSSHSLYEQYF. Written as DNA, the CDR3 is TGTGCCAGCAGTAGCCACTCACTATACGAGCAGTACTTC. The whole variable domain, filled in from reference TRBV2 and TRBJ2-7, reads EPEVTQTPSHQVTQMGQEVILRCVPISNHLYFYWYRQILGQKVEFLVSFYNNEISEKSEIFDDQFSVERPDGSNFTLKIRSTKLEDSAMYFCASSSHSLYEQYFGPGTRLTVT.

The V gene is TRBV4-3, the J gene TRBJ1-2; D call uncertain. This CDR3 has 16 residues. Germline CDR1 and CDR2: LGHNA and YSLEER. Deletions cut 1 base from V and 4 bases from J, with 16 bases between. Written as DNA, the CDR3 is TGCGCCAGCAGCCAAGCGTCTGGACTCACCCCCTATGGCTACACCTTC. It encodes CASSQASGLTPYGYTF.

The chain combines TRBV18 with TRBJ2-5, with D perhaps TRBD2 (6 bases). Trimming left V 8 bases short and J 2 bases short, with 18 bases between. This CDR3 region has 15 residues. Germline values: CDR1 KGHSH, CDR2 LQKENI. DNA for the CDR3: TGTGCCAGCGCCTCTGGGCGGGATCTACAAGAGACCCAGTACTTC. Its translation is CASASGRDLQETQYF.

This chain uses TRBV18 with TRBJ2-5, with 9 bases identical to TRBD2. The CDR3 runs to 16 residues. V was pared by 3 bases and J by 5 bases, with 10 bases of the junction left unmatched. Germline CDR1 KGHSH, CDR2 LQKENI. The CDR3 region is CASSPYVAGVGETQYF. The DNA for the CDR3 is TGTGCCAGCTCACCCTATGTAGCGGGAGTTGGTGAGACCCAGTACTTC.

This chain connects TRBV18 to TRBJ1-3; TRBD1 matches at 7 bases. V lost 3 bases and J lost 0; bases outside the gene matches: 2. Germline assignment: CDR1 KGHSH and CDR2 LQKENI. This CDR3 region has 15 residues. CDR3 loop: CASSPQGGSGNTIYF. The CDR3, as DNA: TGTGCCAGCTCACCCCAGGGGGGCTCTGGAAACACCATATATTTT.

This clone was observed a few times. The rearrangement links TRBV6-5 to TRBJ1-5; the D is unclear. CDR1 is MNHEY, CDR2 SVGAGI, per germline. The CDR3 spans 14 residues. Trimming left V 6 bases short and J 0 bases short, with 9 bases between. The CDR3 nucleotides read TGTGCCAGCAGCCTAAGAGATAGCAATCAGCCCCAGCATTTT. It translates to CASSLRDSNQPQHF.

J is TRBJ2-5 and V is TRBV4-1; 11 bases fit TRBD2. Losses at the gene ends were 1 base for V and 3 bases for J; bases not matched to a gene: 4. From germline, CDR1 is MGHRA and CDR2 YSYEKL. CDR3 length: 16 residues. The CDR3 DNA follows: TGCGCCAGCAGCCAAGCCCTACTAGCGGGAGAAGAGACCCAGTACTTC. It codes for CASSQALLAGEETQYF.

The gene calls are TRBV3-1 (or the pseudogene TRBV3-2) and TRBJ2-3, with 12 nucleotides matching TRBD2. The germline CDR1 and CDR2 sequences are LGHDT and YNNKEL (reference sequence). The CDR3 runs to 19 residues. Unmatched junction bases numbered 15, after V lost 4 bases and J lost 4 bases. CDR3 protein: CASSLGGASGRAGADTQYF. Written as DNA, the CDR3 is TGTGCCAGCAGCCTCGGTGGGGCTAGCGGGAGGGCCGGGGCAGATACGCAGTATTTT.

The chain carries TRBV9 and TRBJ2-1; 8 bases match TRBD1. CDR3 length: 14 amino acids. V trimming: 2 bases; J trimming: 6 bases; junction bases outside the gene matches: 4. The germline V gene encodes CDR1 SGDLS and CDR2 YYNGEE. CDR3 sequence: CASSVGQGSNEQFF. Here the CDR3 DNA reads TGTGCCAGCAGCGTCGGACAGGGTAGCAATGAGCAGTTCTTC. The variable domain in full, with the rest retrieved from reference TRBV9 and TRBJ2-1, is DSGVTQTPKHLITATGQRVTLRCSPRSGDLSVYWYQQSLDQGLQFLIQYYNGEERAKGNILERFSAQQFPDLHSELNLSSLELGDSALYFCASSVGQGSNEQFFGPGTRLTVL.

The chain carries TRBV27 and TRBJ1-2, with D perhaps TRBD1 (6 bases). The CDR3 has 15 residues. Germline V gene lookup returns CDR1 MNHEY and CDR2 SMNVEV (reference sequence). V was trimmed by 2 bases and J by 4 bases, leaving 14 bases between them. As DNA, the CDR3 is TGTGCCAGCAGTTTAGGGATCGGGGGGCTCTATGGCTACACCTTC. Translation: CASSLGIGGLYGYTF.

The chain carries TRBV7-8 and TRBJ1-2; 7 bases are shared with TRBD1. The junction had 10 bases not matched to a gene; V was cut back by 5 bases and J by 4 bases. The germline gives CDR1 SGHVS, CDR2 FQNEAQ. There are 15 residues in the CDR3. The CDR3 loop reads CASSANRGSIYGYTF. Written as DNA, the CDR3 is TGTGCCAGCAGCGCAAACAGGGGCTCAATCTATGGCTACACCTTC.

The chain joins TRBV11-2 to TRBJ2-3; D is possibly TRBD2 (5 bases). V was pared by 5 bases and J by 1 base, with 10 bases between. This CDR3 is 14 amino acids long. From germline, CDR1 is SGHAT and CDR2 FQNNGV. The CDR3 DNA follows: TGTGCCAGCAGCGTTGGGCGGGGCACAGATACGCAGTATTTT. Protein product: CASSVGRGTDTQYF.

The V call is TRBV19, the J call TRBJ2-3; TRBD1 is a possible D gene (5 bases). V was shortened by 5 bases and J by 2 bases, with 17 bases between the two germline ends. This CDR3 has 16 residues. CDR1 and CDR2 (germline): LNHDA, SQIVND (reference sequence). As DNA, the CDR3 is TGTGCCAGTAGTGGGGCAGGGAACGATAACACAGATACGCAGTATTTT. Its protein product is CASSGAGNDNTDTQYF.

The chain couples TRBV11-3 to TRBJ1-1; 8 bases agree with TRBD1. Germline CDR1 reads SGHNT; CDR2 reads YENEEA. J lost 0 bases, V lost 7 bases, and 1 base had no gene match. CDR3 length: 13 amino acids. The DNA for the CDR3 is TGTGCCAGCACACAGGGGGTGAACACTGAAGCTTTCTTT. As protein: CASTQGVNTEAFF.

The V call is TRBV4-2, the J call TRBJ2-3, with 7 bases fitting TRBD1. The CDR3 contains 16 residues. V trimming: 1 base; J trimming: 0 bases; junction bases outside the gene matches: 4. CDR1 LGHNA and CDR2 YNFKEQ come from the germline V gene. CDR3 in DNA: TGTGCCAGCAGCCAAGCGAACAGGGGTAGCACAGATACGCAGTATTTT. Translation: CASSQANRGSTDTQYF.

The V call is TRBV14, the J call TRBJ2-1; 9 positions agree with TRBD2. The CDR3 runs 16 residues. Germline V gives CDR1 SGHDN, CDR2 FVKESK. V gave up 3 bases and J gave up 3 bases; unmatched junction bases: 6. The chain's CDR3 is CASSQMGLAGYNEQFF. The CDR3 nucleotides are TGTGCCAGCAGCCAGATGGGACTAGCAGGCTACAATGAGCAGTTCTTC.

The gene calls are TRBV6-5 and TRBJ2-3; 10 bases match TRBD2. CDR3 length: 15 residues. V was pared by 7 bases and J by 5 bases, with 9 bases of the junction left unmatched. CDR1 is MNHEY and CDR2 is SVGAGI in the germline V gene. CDR3 loop: CASMLAGGGIDTQYF. Written as DNA, the CDR3 is TGTGCCAGCATGTTAGCGGGAGGAGGCATAGATACGCAGTATTTT.

For the CDR3, the DNA is TGTGCCAGCAGCGTGACACAGGGAGACTATGGCTACACCTTC. The encoded protein is CASSVTQGDYGYTF. The gene calls are TRBV9 and TRBJ1-2; possibly TRBD1 for D (6 bases). Trimming removed 2 bases from V and 3 bases from J, with 11 bases in between. Germline values: CDR1 SGDLS, CDR2 YYNGEE. This CDR3 region has 14 residues.